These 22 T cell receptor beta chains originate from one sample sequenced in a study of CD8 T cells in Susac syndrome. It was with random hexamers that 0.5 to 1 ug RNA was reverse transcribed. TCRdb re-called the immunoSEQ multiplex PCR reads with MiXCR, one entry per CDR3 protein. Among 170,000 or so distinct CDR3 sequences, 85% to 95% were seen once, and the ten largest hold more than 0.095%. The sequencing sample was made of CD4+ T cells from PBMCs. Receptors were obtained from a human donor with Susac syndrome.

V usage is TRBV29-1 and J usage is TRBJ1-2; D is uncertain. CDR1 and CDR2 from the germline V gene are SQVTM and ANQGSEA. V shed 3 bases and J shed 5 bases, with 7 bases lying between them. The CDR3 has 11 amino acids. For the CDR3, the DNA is TGCAGCGTTGATCTACATTATGGCTACACCTTC. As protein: CSVDLHYGYTF. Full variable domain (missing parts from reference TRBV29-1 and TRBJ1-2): SAVISQKPSRDICQRGTSLTIQCQVDSQVTMMFWYRQQPGQSLTLIATANQGSEATYESGFVIDKFPISRPNLTFSTLTVSNMSPEDSSIYLCSVDLHYGYTFGSGTRLTVV.

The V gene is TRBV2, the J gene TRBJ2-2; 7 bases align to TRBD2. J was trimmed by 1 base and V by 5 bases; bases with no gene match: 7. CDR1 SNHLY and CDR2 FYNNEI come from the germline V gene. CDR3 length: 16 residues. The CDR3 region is CASSWKSGGNTGELFF. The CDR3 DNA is TGTGCCAGCAGTTGGAAATCGGGGGGGAACACCGGGGAGCTGTTTTTT.

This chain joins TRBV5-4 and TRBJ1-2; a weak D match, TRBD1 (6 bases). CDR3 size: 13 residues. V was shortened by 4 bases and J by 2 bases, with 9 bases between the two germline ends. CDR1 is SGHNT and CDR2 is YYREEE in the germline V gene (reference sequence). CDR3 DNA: TGTGCCAGCAGCCCCGGACAGAACTATGGCTACACCTTC. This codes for CASSPGQNYGYTF.

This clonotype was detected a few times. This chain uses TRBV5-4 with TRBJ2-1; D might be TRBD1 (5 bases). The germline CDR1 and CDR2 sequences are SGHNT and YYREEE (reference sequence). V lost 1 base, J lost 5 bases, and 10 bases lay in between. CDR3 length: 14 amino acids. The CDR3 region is CASSLTGLNNEQFF. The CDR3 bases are TGTGCCAGCAGCTTGACAGGCTTAAACAATGAGCAGTTCTTC.

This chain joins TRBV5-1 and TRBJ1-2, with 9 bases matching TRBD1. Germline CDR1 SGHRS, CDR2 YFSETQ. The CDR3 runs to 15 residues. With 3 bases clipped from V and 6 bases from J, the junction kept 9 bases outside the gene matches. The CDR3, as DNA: TGCGCCAGCAGCTCTGGGGGGGGACAGGGACATGGCTACACCTTC. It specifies CASSSGGGQGHGYTF.

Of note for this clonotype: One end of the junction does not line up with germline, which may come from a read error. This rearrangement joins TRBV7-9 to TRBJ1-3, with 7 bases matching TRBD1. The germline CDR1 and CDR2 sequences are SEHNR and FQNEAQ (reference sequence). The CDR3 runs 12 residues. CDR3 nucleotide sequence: TGTGCCAGCAGCTTATTACCCGACAGGGCAACTTTT. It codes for CASSLLPDRATF.

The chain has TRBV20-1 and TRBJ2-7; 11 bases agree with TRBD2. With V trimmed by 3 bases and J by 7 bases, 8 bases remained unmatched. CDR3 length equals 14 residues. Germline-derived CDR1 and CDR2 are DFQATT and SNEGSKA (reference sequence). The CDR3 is CSASRVSGGGEQYF. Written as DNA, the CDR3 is TGCAGTGCTAGTCGGGTTAGCGGGGGGGGAGAGCAGTACTTC.

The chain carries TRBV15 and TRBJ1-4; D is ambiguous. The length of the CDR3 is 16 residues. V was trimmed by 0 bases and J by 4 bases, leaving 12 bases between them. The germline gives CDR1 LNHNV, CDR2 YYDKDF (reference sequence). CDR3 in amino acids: CATSRDVRSDNEKLFF. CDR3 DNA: TGTGCCACCAGCAGAGATGTGAGATCAGATAATGAAAAACTGTTTTTT.

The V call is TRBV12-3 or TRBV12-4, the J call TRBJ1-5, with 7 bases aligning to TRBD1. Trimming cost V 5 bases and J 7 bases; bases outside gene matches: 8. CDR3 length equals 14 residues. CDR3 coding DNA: TGTGCCAGCAGTCTGAGGGGGCAGAAACAGCCCCAGCATTTT. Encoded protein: CASSLRGQKQPQHF.

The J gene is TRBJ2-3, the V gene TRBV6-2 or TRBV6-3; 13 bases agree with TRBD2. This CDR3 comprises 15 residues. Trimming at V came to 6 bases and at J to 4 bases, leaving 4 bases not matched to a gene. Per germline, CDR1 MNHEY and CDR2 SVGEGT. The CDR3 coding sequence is TGTGCCAGCAGCTTACTAGCGGGGGGGTCAGATACGCAGTATTTT. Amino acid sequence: CASSLLAGGSDTQYF.

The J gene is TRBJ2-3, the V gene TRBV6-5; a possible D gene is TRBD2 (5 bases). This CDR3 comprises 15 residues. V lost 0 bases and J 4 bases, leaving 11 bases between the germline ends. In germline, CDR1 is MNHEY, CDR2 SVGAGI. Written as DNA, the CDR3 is TGTGCCAGCAGTTACTCGAACCTAGCCTCAGATACGCAGTATTTT. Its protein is CASSYSNLASDTQYF.

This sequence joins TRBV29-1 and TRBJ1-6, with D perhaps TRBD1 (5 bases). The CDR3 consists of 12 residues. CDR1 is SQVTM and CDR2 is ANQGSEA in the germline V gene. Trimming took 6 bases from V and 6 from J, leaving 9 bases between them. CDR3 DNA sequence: TGCAGCGTGGGGGACTTTAATTCACCCCTCCACTTT. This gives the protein CSVGDFNSPLHF. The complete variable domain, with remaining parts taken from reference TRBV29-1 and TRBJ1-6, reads SAVISQKPSRDICQRGTSLTIQCQVDSQVTMMFWYRQQPGQSLTLIATANQGSEATYESGFVIDKFPISRPNLTFSTLTVSNMSPEDSSIYLCSVGDFNSPLHFGNGTRLTVT.

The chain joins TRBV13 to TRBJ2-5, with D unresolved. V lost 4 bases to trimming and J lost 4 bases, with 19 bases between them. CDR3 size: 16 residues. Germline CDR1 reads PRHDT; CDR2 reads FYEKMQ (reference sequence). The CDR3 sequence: CASSSRTRNVGETQYF. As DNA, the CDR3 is TGTGCCAGCAGCTCGCGTACCCGGAACGTCGGAGAGACCCAGTACTTC.

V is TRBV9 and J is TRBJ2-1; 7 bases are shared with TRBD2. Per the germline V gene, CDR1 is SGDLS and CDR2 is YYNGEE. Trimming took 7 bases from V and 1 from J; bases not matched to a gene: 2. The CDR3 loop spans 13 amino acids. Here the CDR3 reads CASAGESYNEQFF. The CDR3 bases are TGTGCCAGCGCGGGGGAGTCCTACAATGAGCAGTTCTTC.

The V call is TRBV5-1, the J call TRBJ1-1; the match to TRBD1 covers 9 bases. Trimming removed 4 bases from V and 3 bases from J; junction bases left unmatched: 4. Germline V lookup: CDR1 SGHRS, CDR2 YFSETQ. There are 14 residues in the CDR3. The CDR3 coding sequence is TGCGCCAGCAGCAAGGACAGGGGTGACACTGAAGCTTTCTTT. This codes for CASSKDRGDTEAFF.

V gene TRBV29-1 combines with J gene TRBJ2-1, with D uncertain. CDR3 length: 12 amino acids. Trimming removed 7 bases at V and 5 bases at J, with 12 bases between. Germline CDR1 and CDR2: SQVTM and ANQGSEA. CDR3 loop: CSARQGNNEQFF. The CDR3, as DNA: TGCAGCGCCCGACAAGGAAACAATGAGCAGTTCTTC.

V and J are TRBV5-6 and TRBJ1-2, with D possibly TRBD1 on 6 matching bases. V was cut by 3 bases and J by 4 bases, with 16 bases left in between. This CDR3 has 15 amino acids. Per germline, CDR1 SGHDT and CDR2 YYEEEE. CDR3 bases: TGTGCCAGCAGCTCTCCAGGGGATGGAACCTATGGCTACACCTTC. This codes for CASSSPGDGTYGYTF. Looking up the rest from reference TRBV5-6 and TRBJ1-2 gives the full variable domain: DAGVTQSPTHLIKTRGQQVTLRCSPKSGHDTVSWYQQALGQGPQFIFQYYEEEERQRGNFPDRFSGHQFPNYSSELNVNALLLGDSALYLCASSSPGDGTYGYTFGSGTRLTVV.

The CDR3 DNA reads as TGTGCCCTCCGGGATACCGGGACAGGCTATGGCTACACCTTC. This gives the protein CALRDTGTGYGYTF. The V call is TRBV2, the J call TRBJ1-2, with 8 bases fitting TRBD1. The V gene end was trimmed by 11 bases and the J gene end by 4 bases; junction bases not matched to a gene: 12. Germline V gene lookup returns CDR1 SNHLY and CDR2 FYNNEI. This CDR3 comprises 14 residues.

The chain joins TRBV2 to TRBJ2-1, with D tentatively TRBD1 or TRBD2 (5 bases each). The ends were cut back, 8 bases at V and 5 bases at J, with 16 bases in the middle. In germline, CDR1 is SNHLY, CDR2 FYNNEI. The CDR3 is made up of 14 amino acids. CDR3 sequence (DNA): TGTGCCAGCGGTAATATGGGGACCGACAATGAGCAGTTCTTC. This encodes CASGNMGTDNEQFF.

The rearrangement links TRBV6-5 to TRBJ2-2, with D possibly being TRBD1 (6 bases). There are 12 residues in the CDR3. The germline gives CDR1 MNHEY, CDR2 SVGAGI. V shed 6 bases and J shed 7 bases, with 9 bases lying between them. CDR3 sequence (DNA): TGTGCCAGCAGCAAGGACAGCGGGGAGCTGTTTTTT. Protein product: CASSKDSGELFF.

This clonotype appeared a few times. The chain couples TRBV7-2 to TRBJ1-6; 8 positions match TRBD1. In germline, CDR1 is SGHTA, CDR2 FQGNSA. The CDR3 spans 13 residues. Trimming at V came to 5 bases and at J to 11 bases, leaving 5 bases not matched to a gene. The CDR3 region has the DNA TGTGCCAGCAGCCAGGGACAGGAGGCACCCCTCCACTTT. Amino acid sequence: CASSQGQEAPLHF.

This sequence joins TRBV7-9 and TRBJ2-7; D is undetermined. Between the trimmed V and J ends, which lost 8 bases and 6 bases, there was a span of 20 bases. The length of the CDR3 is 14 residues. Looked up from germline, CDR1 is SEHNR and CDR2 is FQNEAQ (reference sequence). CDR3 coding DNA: TGTGCCAGCGCTAAACAGACGGGCCTATCCGAGCAGTACTTC. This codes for CASAKQTGLSEQYF. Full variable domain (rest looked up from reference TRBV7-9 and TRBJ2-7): DTGVSQNPRHKITKRGQNVTFRCDPISEHNRLYWYRQTLGQGPEFLTYFQNEAQLEKSRLLSDRFSAERPKGSFSTLEIQRTEQGDSAMYLCASAKQTGLSEQYFGPGTRLTVT.